These 8 T cell receptor beta chains were sequenced from one sample in a study of sequential checkpoint blockade in melanoma. Method: immunoSEQ multiplex PCR; TCRdb's copy keeps in-frame clones and lacks some. The sample consists of around 16,000 clones, more than 65% of them appearing once. Specified treatment: randomized to nivolumab then ipilimumab (arm A) or the reverse (arm B). Sequencing was performed on CD8+ T cells sorted from blood (inferred from file names), taken from a patient given nivolumab and ipilimumab in sequence. The receptor set was obtained from a human donor with melanoma.

This chain joins TRBV19 and TRBJ1-1; D gene uncertain. The V end lost 3 bases, the J end lost 0 bases, and 14 bases lay between the germline ends. This CDR3 is built from 16 residues. Germline V gives CDR1 LNHDA, CDR2 SQIVND (reference sequence). The CDR3: CASSMEFRNLNTEAFF. For the CDR3, the DNA is TGTGCCAGTAGTATGGAGTTCAGAAACCTGAACACTGAAGCTTTCTTT.

This clone was counted a few times. This rearrangement joins TRBV1 to TRBJ2-3; the D call of TRBD1 is as the table states it, not checked on the DNA. TRBV1 is labeled a pseudogene. This CDR3 is built from 15 residues. CDR3 coding DNA: TGCACCAGCAGCCATTGGGCGCTTTTTTCAGATACGCAGTATTTT. Protein product: CTSSHWALFSDTQYF.

This clone was recorded only once. The V call is TRBV7-8, the J call TRBJ2-7, with D unresolved. The germline V gene encodes CDR1 SGHVS and CDR2 FQNEAQ. With 5 bases removed from V and 3 bases from J, the gap between germline ends came to 11 bases. The CDR3 is 13 amino acids. For the CDR3, the DNA is TGTGCCAGCAGCCCAATAATTAGCTACGAGCAGTACTTC. Amino acid sequence: CASSPIISYEQYF.

The chain employs TRBV5-6 and TRBJ2-1; 11 nucleotides match TRBD1. Germline values: CDR1 SGHDT, CDR2 YYEEEE. The CDR3 covers 16 residues. The V and J ends lost 0 bases and 9 bases, in that order; junction bases with no gene match: 8. CDR3 nucleotide sequence: TGTGCCAGCAGCTTGGGGACAGGGGGCCTTATAGGTGAGCAGTTCTTC. The encoded protein is CASSLGTGGLIGEQFF.

In this sample, this clone turned up once. This sequence joins TRBV4-1 and TRBJ2-2; D gene uncertain. CDR1 is MGHRA, CDR2 YSYEKL, per germline. Trimming left V 1 base short and J 0 bases short, with 9 bases between. This CDR3 is built from 16 residues. The CDR3 sequence is CASSQASATNTGELFF. CDR3 DNA sequence: TGCGCCAGCAGCCAAGCCAGCGCAACGAACACCGGGGAGCTGTTTTTT.

The chain employs TRBV7-8 and TRBJ1-6, with D hard to call. Germline CDR1 is SGHVS and CDR2 is FQNEAQ. The CDR3 has 13 residues. With 8 bases removed from V and 5 bases from J, the gap between germline ends came to 10 bases. The CDR3 DNA reads TGTGCCAGCCGAGATCTGAATAATTCACCCCTCCACTTT. It translates to CASRDLNNSPLHF.

The chain links TRBV2 to TRBJ2-7; D perhaps matches TRBD2 (6 bases). Germline V lookup: CDR1 SNHLY, CDR2 FYNNEI. The length of the CDR3 is 14 residues. Trimming removed 1 base at V and 0 bases at J, with 7 bases between. The CDR3 here is CASSEGRVSYEQYF. In DNA, the CDR3 is TGTGCCAGCAGTGAAGGGAGGGTCTCCTACGAGCAGTACTTC.

The chain links TRBV10-2 to TRBJ2-7; 14 bases map to TRBD2. Germline lookup yields CDR1 WSHSY and CDR2 SAAADI. CDR3 length equals 15 residues. J was trimmed by 6 bases and V by 8 bases; bases with no gene match: 9. Here the CDR3 reads CASGTSGRLHGEQYF. DNA for the CDR3: TGCGCCAGCGGGACTAGCGGGAGACTTCATGGCGAGCAGTACTTC.